The present entry profiles one T cell receptor (beta chain) with its context. The protocol was immunoSEQ multiplex PCR, while the TCRdb copy is restricted to in-frame clones and leaves out a portion. Among around 15,000 clones listed, just under 95% were seen once. The germline CDR1 and CDR2 sequences are SGHRS and YFSETQ. Trimming cost V 3 bases and J 6 bases; bases outside gene matches: 12. The CDR3 extends over 16 amino acids. The source of the sample is a study of sequential checkpoint blockade in melanoma. Stated treatment: randomized to nivolumab then ipilimumab (arm A) or the reverse (arm B). Patients had received no earlier DNA-damaging chemotherapy.

V usage is TRBV5-1 and J usage is TRBJ1-1; 9 positions match TRBD1. The clonotype originates from a human donor with melanoma. The sequences come from CD8+ T cells sorted from blood (inferred from file names), collected from a patient given nivolumab and ipilimumab in sequence. The CDR3 DNA reads TGCGCCAGCAGCTATAAACCCGACAGGGGGGCTTCTGAAGCTTTCTTT. This translates into CASSYKPDRGASEAFF. Combining the CDR3 with reference TRBV5-1 and TRBJ1-1 gives the whole variable domain KAGVTQTPRYLIKTRGQQVTLSCSPISGHRSVSWYQQTPGQGLQFLFEYFSETQRNKGNFPGRFSGRQFSNSRSEMNVSTLELGDSALYLCASSYKPDRGASEAFFGQGTRLTVV.